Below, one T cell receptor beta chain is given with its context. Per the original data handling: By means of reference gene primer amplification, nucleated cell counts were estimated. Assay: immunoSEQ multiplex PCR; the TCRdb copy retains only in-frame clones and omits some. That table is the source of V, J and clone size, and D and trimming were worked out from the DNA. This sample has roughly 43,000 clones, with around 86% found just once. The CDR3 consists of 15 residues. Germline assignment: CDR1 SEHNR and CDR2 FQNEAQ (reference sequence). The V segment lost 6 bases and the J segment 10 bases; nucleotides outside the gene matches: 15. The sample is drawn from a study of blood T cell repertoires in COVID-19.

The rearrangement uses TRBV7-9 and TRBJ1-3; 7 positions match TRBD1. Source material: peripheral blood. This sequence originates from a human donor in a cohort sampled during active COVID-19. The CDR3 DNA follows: TGTGCCAGCAGTTCGCCTTTGGGACAGAAGAAAACCATATATTTT. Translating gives CASSSPLGQKKTIYF.